This passage covers 3 T cell receptor beta chains from one sample sequenced in a study of T cells after yellow fever vaccination. TCRdb redid the calling of the 5' RACE reads with MiXCR, one entry per CDR3 protein. This sample has under 600,000 distinct CDR3 sequences, with just over 20% found just once. Specimen: PBMCs, collected approximately 20 days after the first yellow fever vaccination. Receptors originate from a young man who received the YFV17D yellow fever vaccine.

This clonotype was found a few times. V usage is TRBV27 and J usage is TRBJ2-7; the D gene is possibly TRBD2 (7 bases). The CDR3 has 15 residues. V was pared by 3 bases and J by 6 bases, with 18 bases between. Per the germline V gene, CDR1 is MNHEY and CDR2 is SMNVEV (reference sequence). The CDR3 loop reads CASSFGGAVFREQYF. The CDR3 DNA follows: TGTGCCAGCAGTTTTGGGGGGGCGGTCTTTCGCGAGCAGTACTTC.

This clonotype was observed a handful of times. The gene calls are TRBV7-2 and TRBJ2-7, with a tentative D call TRBD2 (6 bases). The length of the CDR3 is 14 residues. CDR1 is SGHTA and CDR2 is FQGNSA in the germline V gene. Trimming took off 3 bases at V and 4 bases at J, with 13 bases between the two ends. Here the CDR3 DNA reads TGTGCCAGCAGCTTCGGTCCCGGGAGATACGAGCAGTACTTC. Encoded protein: CASSFGPGRYEQYF.

V gene TRBV4-1 combines with J gene TRBJ2-3, with a possible D match to TRBD2 (6 bases). V was cut by 4 bases and J by 0 bases, with 8 bases left in between. CDR1 MGHRA and CDR2 YSYEKL come from the germline V gene. The CDR3 has 14 amino acids. CDR3 DNA: TGCGCCAGCAGCCGGGGGGTTAGCACAGATACGCAGTATTTT. As protein: CASSRGVSTDTQYF.